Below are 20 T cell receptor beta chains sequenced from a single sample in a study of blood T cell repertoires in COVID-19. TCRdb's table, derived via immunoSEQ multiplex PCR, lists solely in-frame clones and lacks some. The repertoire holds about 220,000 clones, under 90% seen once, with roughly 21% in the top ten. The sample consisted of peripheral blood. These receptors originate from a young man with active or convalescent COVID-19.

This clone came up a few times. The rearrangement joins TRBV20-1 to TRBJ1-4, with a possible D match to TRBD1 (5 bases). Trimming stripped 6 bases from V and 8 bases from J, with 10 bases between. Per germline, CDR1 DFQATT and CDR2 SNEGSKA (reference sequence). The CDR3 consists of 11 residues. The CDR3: CSAWRDEKLFF. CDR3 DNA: TGCAGTGCCTGGCGGGACGAAAAACTGTTTTTT.

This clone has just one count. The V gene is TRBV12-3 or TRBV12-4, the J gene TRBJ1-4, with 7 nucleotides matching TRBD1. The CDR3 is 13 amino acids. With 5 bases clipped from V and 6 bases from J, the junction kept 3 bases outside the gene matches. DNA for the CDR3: TGTGCCAGCAGTCCCGACAGGGATGAAAAACTGTTTTTT. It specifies CASSPDRDEKLFF.

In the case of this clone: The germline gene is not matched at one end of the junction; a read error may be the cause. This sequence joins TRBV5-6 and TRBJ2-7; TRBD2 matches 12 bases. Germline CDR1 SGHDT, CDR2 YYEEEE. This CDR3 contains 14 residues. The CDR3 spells CASSLGASGRVLDF. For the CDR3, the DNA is TGTGCCAGCAGCTTGGGGGCTAGCGGGAGGGTCTTGGACTTC.

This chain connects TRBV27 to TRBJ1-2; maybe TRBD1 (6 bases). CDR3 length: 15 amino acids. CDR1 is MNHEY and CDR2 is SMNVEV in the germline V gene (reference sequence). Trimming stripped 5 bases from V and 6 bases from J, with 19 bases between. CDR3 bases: TGTGCCAGCAGTGTGATACAGGGTAGTGGGGATGGCTACACCTTC. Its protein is CASSVIQGSGDGYTF.

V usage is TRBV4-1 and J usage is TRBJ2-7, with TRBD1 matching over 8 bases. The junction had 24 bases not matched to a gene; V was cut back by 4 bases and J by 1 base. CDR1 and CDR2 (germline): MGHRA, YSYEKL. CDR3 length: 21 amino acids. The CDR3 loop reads CASSRGGLRQGSPQPSYEQYF. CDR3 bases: TGCGCCAGCAGCCGAGGGGGCCTCCGACAGGGGTCCCCCCAACCTTCCTACGAGCAGTACTTC.

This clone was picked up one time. As DNA, the CDR3 is TGTGCCAGCAGCAACAGGGGTGGTGAAGCTTTCTTT. This codes for CASSNRGGEAFF. This chain connects TRBV28 to TRBJ1-1; 7 nucleotides match TRBD1. J gave up 7 bases and V 6 bases, and 5 bases lay outside the gene matches. The CDR3 length is 12 residues. Per germline, CDR1 MDHEN and CDR2 SYDVKM.

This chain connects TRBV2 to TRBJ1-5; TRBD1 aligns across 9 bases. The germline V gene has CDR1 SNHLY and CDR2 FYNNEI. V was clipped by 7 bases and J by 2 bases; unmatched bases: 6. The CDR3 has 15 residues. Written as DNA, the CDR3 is TGTGCCAGCAAGGGACAGGGTTTGGGCAATCAGCCCCAGCATTTT. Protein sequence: CASKGQGLGNQPQHF. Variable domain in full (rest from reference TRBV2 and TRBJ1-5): EPEVTQTPSHQVTQMGQEVILRCVPISNHLYFYWYRQILGQKVEFLVSFYNNEISEKSEIFDDQFSVERPDGSNFTLKIRSTKLEDSAMYFCASKGQGLGNQPQHFGDGTRLSIL.

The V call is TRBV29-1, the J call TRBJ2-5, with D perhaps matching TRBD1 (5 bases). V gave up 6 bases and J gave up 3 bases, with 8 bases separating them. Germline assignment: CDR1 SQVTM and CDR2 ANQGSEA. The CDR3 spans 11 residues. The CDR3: CSVLDKETQYF. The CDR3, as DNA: TGCAGCGTCCTGGACAAAGAGACCCAGTACTTC.

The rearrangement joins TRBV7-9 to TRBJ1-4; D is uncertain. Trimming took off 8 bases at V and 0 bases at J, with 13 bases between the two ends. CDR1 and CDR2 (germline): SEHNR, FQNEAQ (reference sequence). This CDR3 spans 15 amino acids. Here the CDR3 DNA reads TGTGCCAGCGCCCGCGACATCGCAACTAATGAAAAACTGTTTTTT. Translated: CASARDIATNEKLFF.

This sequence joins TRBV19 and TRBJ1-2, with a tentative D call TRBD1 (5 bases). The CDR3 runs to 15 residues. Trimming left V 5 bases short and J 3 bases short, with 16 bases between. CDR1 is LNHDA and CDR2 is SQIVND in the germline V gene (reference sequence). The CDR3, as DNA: TGTGCCAGTAGTGCAGACAGCCTGGGTGACTATGGCTACACCTTC. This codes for CASSADSLGDYGYTF.

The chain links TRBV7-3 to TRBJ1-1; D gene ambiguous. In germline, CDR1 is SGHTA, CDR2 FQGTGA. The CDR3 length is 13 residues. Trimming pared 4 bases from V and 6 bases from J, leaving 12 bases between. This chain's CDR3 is CASSYSGLSEAFF. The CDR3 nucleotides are TGTGCCAGCAGCTATAGCGGGCTCTCTGAAGCTTTCTTT.

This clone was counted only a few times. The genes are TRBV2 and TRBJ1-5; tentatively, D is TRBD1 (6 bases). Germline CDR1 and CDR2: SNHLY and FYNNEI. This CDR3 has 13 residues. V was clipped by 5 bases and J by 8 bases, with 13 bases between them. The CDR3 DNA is TGTGCCAGCAGTACAGGGCTTGGAGAGCCCCAGCATTTT. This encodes CASSTGLGEPQHF.

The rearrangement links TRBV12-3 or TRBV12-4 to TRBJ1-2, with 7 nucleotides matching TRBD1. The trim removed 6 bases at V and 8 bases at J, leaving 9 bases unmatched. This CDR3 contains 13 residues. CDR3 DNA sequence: TGTGCCAGCAGACCGGACAGGAAAGCGGGCTACACCTTC. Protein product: CASRPDRKAGYTF.

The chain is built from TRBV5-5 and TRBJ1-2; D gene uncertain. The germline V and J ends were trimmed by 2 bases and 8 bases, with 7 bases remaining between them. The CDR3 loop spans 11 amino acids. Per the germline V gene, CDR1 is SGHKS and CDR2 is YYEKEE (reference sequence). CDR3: CASSFERGYTF. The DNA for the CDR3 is TGTGCCAGCAGCTTCGAGAGGGGCTACACCTTC.

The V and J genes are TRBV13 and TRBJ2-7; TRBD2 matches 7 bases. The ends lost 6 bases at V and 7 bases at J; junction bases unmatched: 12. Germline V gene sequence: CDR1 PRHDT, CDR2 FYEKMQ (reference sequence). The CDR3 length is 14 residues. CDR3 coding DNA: TGTGCCAGCAGTCAAGACTGGCCCGGGGGGGAGCAGTACTTC. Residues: CASSQDWPGGEQYF.

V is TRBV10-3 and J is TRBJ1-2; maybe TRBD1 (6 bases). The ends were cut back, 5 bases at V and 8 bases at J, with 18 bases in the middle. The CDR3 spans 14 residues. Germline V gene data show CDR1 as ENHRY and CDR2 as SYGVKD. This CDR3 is CAISRTGPGEGYTF. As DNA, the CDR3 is TGTGCCATCAGTCGGACTGGCCCAGGGGAAGGCTACACCTTC.

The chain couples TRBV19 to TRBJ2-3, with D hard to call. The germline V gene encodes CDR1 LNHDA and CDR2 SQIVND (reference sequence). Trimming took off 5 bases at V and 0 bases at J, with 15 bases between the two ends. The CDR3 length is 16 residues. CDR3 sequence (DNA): TGTGCCAGTAGTCTTACGGCCTACAGTAGCACAGATACGCAGTATTTT. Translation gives CASSLTAYSSTDTQYF.

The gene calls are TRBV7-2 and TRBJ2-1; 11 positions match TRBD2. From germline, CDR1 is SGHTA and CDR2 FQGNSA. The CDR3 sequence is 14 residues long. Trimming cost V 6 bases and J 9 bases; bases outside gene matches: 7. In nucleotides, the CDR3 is TGTGCCAGCAGGACTAGCGGGGCCCTTCGTGAGCAGTTCTTC. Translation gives CASRTSGALREQFF.

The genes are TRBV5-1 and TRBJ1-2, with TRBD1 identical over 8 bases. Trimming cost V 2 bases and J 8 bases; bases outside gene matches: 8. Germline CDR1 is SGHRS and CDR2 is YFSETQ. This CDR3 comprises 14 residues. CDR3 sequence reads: CASSFIQGAGGYTF. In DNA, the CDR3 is TGCGCCAGCAGCTTCATTCAGGGGGCGGGAGGCTACACCTTC.

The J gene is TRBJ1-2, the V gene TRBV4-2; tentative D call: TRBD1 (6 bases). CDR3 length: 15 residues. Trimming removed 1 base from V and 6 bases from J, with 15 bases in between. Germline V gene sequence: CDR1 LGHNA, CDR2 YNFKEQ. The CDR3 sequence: CASSQAKLTGHGYTF. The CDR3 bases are TGTGCCAGCAGCCAAGCGAAGCTAACAGGGCATGGCTACACCTTC.